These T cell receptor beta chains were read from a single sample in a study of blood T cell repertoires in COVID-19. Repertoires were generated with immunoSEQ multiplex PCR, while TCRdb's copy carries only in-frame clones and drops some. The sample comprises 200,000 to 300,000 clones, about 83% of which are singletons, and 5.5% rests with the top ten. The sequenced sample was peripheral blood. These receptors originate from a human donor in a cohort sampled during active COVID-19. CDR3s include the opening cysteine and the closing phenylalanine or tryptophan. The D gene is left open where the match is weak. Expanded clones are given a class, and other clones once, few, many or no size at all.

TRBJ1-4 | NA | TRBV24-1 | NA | CATSEGRQATNEKLFF | TGTGCCACCAGTGAGGGACGACAGGCAACTAATGAAAAACTGTTTTTT
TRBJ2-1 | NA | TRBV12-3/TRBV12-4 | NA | CASSPDYNEQFF | TGTGCCAGCAGTCCAGACTACAATGAGCAGTTCTTC
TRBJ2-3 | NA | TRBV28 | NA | CASSLPSTDTQYF | TGTGCCAGCAGTTTACCTAGCACAGATACGCAGTATTTT
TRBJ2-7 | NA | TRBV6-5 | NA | CASSLQSPYEQYF | TGTGCCAGCAGCCTACAGTCCCCCTACGAGCAGTACTTC
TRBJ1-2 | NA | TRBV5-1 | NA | CASNPTGGVGYTF | TGCGCCAGCAACCCCACAGGTGGGGTTGGCTACACCTTC
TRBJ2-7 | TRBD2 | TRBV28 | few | CASNAAASGIYEQYF | TGTGCCAGCAACGCAGCGGCTAGCGGGATCTACGAGCAGTACTTC
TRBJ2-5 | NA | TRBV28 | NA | CASSLSGGNPRETQYF | TGTGCCAGCAGTTTATCCGGGGGTAACCCCAGGGAGACCCAGTACTTC
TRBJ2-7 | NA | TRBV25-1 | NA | CASSAGYEQYF | TGTGCCAGCAGTGCCGGGTACGAGCAGTACTTC
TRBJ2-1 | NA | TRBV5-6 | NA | CASSPAGRDNEQFF | TGTGCCAGCAGCCCGGCCGGCAGGGACAATGAGCAGTTCTTC
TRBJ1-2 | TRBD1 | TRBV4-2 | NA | CASSQDTGQGGGYTF | TGTGCCAGCAGCCAAGATACCGGACAGGGTGGAGGCTACACCTTC
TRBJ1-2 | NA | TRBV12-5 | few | CASGLTGGNGYTF | TGTGCTAGTGGTTTGACTGGGGGGAATGGCTACACCTTC
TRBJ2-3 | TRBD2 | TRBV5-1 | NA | CASSLTSGIFTDTQYF | TGCGCCAGCAGCTTGACTAGCGGGATTTTCACAGATACGCAGTATTTT
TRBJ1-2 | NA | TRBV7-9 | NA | CASSLGTTYGGYTF | TGTGCCAGCAGCTTAGGGACAACCTACGGGGGCTACACCTTC
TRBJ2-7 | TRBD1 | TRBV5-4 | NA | CASSLRGRGLNYEQYF | TGTGCCAGCAGCCTTAGGGGGCGAGGGTTAAACTACGAGCAGTACTTC
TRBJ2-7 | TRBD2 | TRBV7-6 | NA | CASSSTSGYEQYF | TGTGCCAGCAGCTCAACTAGCGGCTACGAGCAGTACTTC
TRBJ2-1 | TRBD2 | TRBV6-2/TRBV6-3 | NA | CASSVTGGTANEQFF | TGTGCCAGCAGCGTCACGGGAGGAACGGCGAATGAGCAGTTCTTC
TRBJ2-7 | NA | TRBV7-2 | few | CASSHREPPYEQYF | TGTGCCAGCAGCCACCGGGAGCCTCCCTACGAGCAGTACTTC
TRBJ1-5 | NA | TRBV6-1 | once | CASSDGTENQPQHF | TGTGCCAGCAGTGACGGAACAGAAAATCAGCCCCAGCATTTT
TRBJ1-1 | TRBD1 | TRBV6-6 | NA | CASSRDRGGTEAFF | TGTGCCAGCAGTCGAGACAGGGGGGGCACTGAAGCTTTCTTT
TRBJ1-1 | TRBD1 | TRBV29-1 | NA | CSSTGQGNTEAFF | TGCAGCTCGACGGGACAGGGAAACACTGAAGCTTTCTTT
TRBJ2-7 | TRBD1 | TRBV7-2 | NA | CASSSGTGGSYEQYF | TGTGCCAGCAGCTCTGGGACAGGGGGCTCCTACGAGCAGTACTTC
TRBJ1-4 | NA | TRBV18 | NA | CASSLGASNEKLFF | TGTGCCAGCTCGCTGGGAGCCTCTAATGAAAAACTGTTTTTT
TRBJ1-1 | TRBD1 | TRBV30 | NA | CAWRAGTGLDTEAFF | TGTGCCTGGAGGGCTGGGACAGGGTTGGACACTGAAGCTTTCTTT
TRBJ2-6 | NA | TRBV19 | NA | CASRTRGRVSGANVLTF | TGTGCCAGTAGGACCAGGGGCAGGGTATCTGGGGCCAACGTCCTGACTTTC
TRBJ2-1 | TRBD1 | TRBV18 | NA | CASSTGDRVTYNEQFF | TGTGCCAGCTCAACGGGGGACAGGGTCACCTACAATGAGCAGTTCTTC
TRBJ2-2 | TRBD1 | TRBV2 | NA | CASSEEGTGVNGELFF | TGTGCCAGCAGTGAAGAAGGGACAGGGGTAAACGGGGAGCTGTTTTTT
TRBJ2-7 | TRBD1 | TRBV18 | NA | CASSSPGQVSYEQYF | TGTGCCAGCTCATCCCCGGGACAGGTCTCCTACGAGCAGTACTTC